Listed below are T cell receptor beta chains from one sample, sequenced in a study of T cell responses to AZD1222 COVID-19 vaccine. Sequencing was performed with immunoSEQ multiplex PCR; in TCRdb, only in-frame clones are kept and a portion is missing. This sample carries some 60,000 clones, more than 65% of them seen once, and the ten largest clones take 20%. The sequencing here drew on peripheral blood, taken on day 0 of AZD1222 vaccination. Source of these receptors: an adult in good health. Each CDR3 is given with its conserved first and last residue. The D gene is left open where the match is weak. Clone size is given for some rows only: seen once, a few or many times, or a class if the clone is expanded.

clone size	V gene	J gene	D gene	CDR3 DNA	CDR3 protein
NA	TRBV24-1	TRBJ1-3	NA	TGTGCCACCAGAGGGACCGACGGAAACACCATATATTTT	CATRGTDGNTIYF
NA	TRBV2	TRBJ2-4	NA	TGTGCCAGCAGAATAGGTTTAGCCAAAAACATTCAGTACTTC	CASRIGLAKNIQYF
NA	TRBV7-8	TRBJ2-7	NA	TGTGCCAGCAGCGCTCGCCGAGACGTAAACTCCTACGAGCAGTACTTC	CASSARRDVNSYEQYF
NA	TRBV27	TRBJ2-3	NA	TGTGCCAGCAGTCGGACAAGCGGACCGAATACGCAGTATTTT	CASSRTSGPNTQYF
NA	TRBV12-3/TRBV12-4	TRBJ1-2	NA	TGTGCCAGCAGTTTAAGGGGACCCTATGGCTACACCTTC	CASSLRGPYGYTF
NA	TRBV4-1	TRBJ2-7	TRBD1	TGCGCCAGCAGCCGCTTTCAGGGGGAGTTGCGGAACGAGCAGTACTTC	CASSRFQGELRNEQYF
NA	TRBV6-5	TRBJ1-3	TRBD1	TGTGCCAGCAGCCCGACAGGGTCTGGAAACACCATATATTTT	CASSPTGSGNTIYF
NA	TRBV11-3	TRBJ2-1	TRBD2	TGTGCCAGCAGCTTCAGCAGCGGGAGAGGCTATGAGCAGTTCTTC	CASSFSSGRGYEQFF
NA	TRBV24-1	TRBJ2-1	TRBD1	TGTGCCACCAGTGATTCCTATTGGACAGGGGGCCCCTACAATGAGCAGTTCTTC	CATSDSYWTGGPYNEQFF
NA	TRBV7-9	TRBJ1-2	NA	TGTGCCAGCAGCGTCCGGGACTTCTATGGCTACACCTTC	CASSVRDFYGYTF
NA	TRBV19	TRBJ1-3	NA	TGTGCCAGTAGTCCGACTCGGGAACGAAACACCATATATTTT	CASSPTRERNTIYF
NA	TRBV7-3	TRBJ2-1	TRBD2	TGTGCCAGCAGCTCCCCGGGACTAGGGAAGGATGAGCAGTTCTTC	CASSSPGLGKDEQFF
once	TRBV6-1	TRBJ1-1	NA	TGTGCCAGCAGTGAAACACTGAACACTGAAGCTTTCTTT	CASSETLNTEAFF
NA	TRBV19	TRBJ2-7	TRBD2	TGTGCCAGTAGTATAAGTGATGGGACTAGCATCTACGAGCAGTACTTC	CASSISDGTSIYEQYF
few	TRBV6-2/TRBV6-3	TRBJ1-1	NA	TGTGCCAGCAACCCCGGCCCCGGGACTGAAGCTTTCTTT	CASNPGPGTEAFF
once	TRBV5-4	TRBJ1-1	TRBD1	TGTGCCAGCAGCTTTGGACAGGGGAACACTGAAGCTTTCTTT	CASSFGQGNTEAFF
NA	TRBV7-3	TRBJ2-1	NA	TGTGCCAGCAGCCTAGGAGGGGGAAGCTACAATGAGCAGTTCTTC	CASSLGGGSYNEQFF
NA	TRBV7-8	TRBJ2-7	NA	TGTGCCAGCACTCACCGGACCCAGGGAATGTACGAGCAGTACTTC	CASTHRTQGMYEQYF
NA	TRBV7-6	TRBJ2-2	TRBD1	TGTGCCAGCAGCCTTCGGACAGGGGACACCGGGGAGCTGTTTTTT	CASSLRTGDTGELFF
NA	TRBV6-2/TRBV6-3	TRBJ1-5	TRBD1	TGTGCCAGCAGTACAGGGGGTGGCAATCAGCCCCAGCATTTT	CASSTGGGNQPQHF
NA	TRBV27	TRBJ1-5	NA	TGTGCCAGCAGTTTAAGGAGCATGGGACAGCCCCAGCATTTT	CASSLRSMGQPQHF
NA	TRBV27	TRBJ2-7	NA	TGTGCCAGCAGTTTAGGCTCGGCGCCTTATCGAACCTACGAGCAGTACTTC	CASSLGSAPYRTYEQYF
NA	TRBV24-1	TRBJ1-3	NA	TGTGCCACCAGTCAAGGGTGGGGAAACACCATATATTTT	CATSQGWGNTIYF
NA	TRBV28	TRBJ1-5	NA	TGTGCCAGCAGTTTCCGCTGGGGCAATCAGCCCCAGCATTTT	CASSFRWGNQPQHF
NA	TRBV12-3/TRBV12-4	TRBJ2-1	NA	TGTGCCAGCAGTTTCTGGGGATACAATGAGCAGTTCTTC	CASSFWGYNEQFF
NA	TRBV7-9	TRBJ2-1	NA	TGTGCCAGCAGCTTAGAAACCCGGCGGGATGAGCAGTTCTTC	CASSLETRRDEQFF
NA	TRBV2	TRBJ2-5	TRBD1	TGTGCCAGCAGACAGGGGGTTGCGGAGACCCAGTACTTC	CASRQGVAETQYF
few	TRBV5-8	TRBJ1-1	TRBD1	TGTGCCAGCAGCATCCGACAGGGGACCACTGAAGCTTTCTTT	CASSIRQGTTEAFF
NA	TRBV19	TRBJ2-5	TRBD2	TGTGCCAGTAGCCCCCAGACTAGCGGGAAACGGGAGACCCAGTACTTC	CASSPQTSGKRETQYF
NA	TRBV28	TRBJ1-2	NA	TGTGCCAGCACTGGCTATTACCCCGGGACTTTGAACTATGGCTACACCTTC	CASTGYYPGTLNYGYTF
once	TRBV5-4	TRBJ1-6	TRBD1	TGTGCCAGCAGCTCGGGAGGTCCGACAGGGAAGGGCTCACCCCTCCACTTT	CASSSGGPTGKGSPLHF
few	TRBV11-3	TRBJ2-1	TRBD2	TGTGCCAGCAGCTTAGGCCGTACTAGCGGGAGTAAAAATGAGCAGTTCTTC	CASSLGRTSGSKNEQFF
few	TRBV28	TRBJ1-3	NA	TGTGCCAGCGGGGGAAGCTCTGGAAACACCATATATTTT	CASGGSSGNTIYF
NA	TRBV19	TRBJ2-2	TRBD1	TGTGCCAGCACCGGGACAGCAACCACCGGGGAGCTGTTTTTT	CASTGTATTGELFF
few	TRBV7-9	TRBJ1-6	NA	TGTGCCAGCAGCTTAGCAAATTCACCCCTCCACTTT	CASSLANSPLHF
NA	TRBV30	TRBJ1-6	NA	TGTGCCTGGAGTGTCAACAGACTTAATTCACCCCTCCACTTT	CAWSVNRLNSPLHF
once	TRBV7-2	TRBJ1-1	NA	TGTGCCAGCAGCTTAGTCGGAGGGGGGAACACTGAAGCTTTCTTT	CASSLVGGGNTEAFF
NA	TRBV7-9	TRBJ2-7	NA	TGTGCCAGCAGCCCCTGGAGAGGACAGAGCTCCTACGAGCAGTACTTC	CASSPWRGQSSYEQYF
NA	TRBV7-2	TRBJ1-5	NA	TGTGCCAGCAGCTTAGTTGGGGTGTATAGCAATCAGCCCCAGCATTTT	CASSLVGVYSNQPQHF
NA	TRBV5-1	TRBJ2-1	TRBD1	TGCGCCAGCAGCTTGGCAGGGGGCGCGATAAATGAGCAGTTCTTC	CASSLAGGAINEQFF
NA	TRBV19	TRBJ1-1	TRBD1	TGTGCCAGTAGACTCAAGGACAGGGCGACGAACACTGAAGCTTTCTTT	CASRLKDRATNTEAFF
NA	TRBV5-5	TRBJ2-1	TRBD2	TGTGCCAGCAGCTTGCCCCGACTAGCGGGAGTAAATGAGCAGTTCTTC	CASSLPRLAGVNEQFF